The 28 T cell receptor beta chains given below trace back to one sample, sequenced in a study of cytomegalovirus exposure and HLA in healthy donors. The PCR used 60 Vbeta and 13 Jbeta primers. Generated by immunoSEQ multiplex PCR, the TCRdb table keeps only in-frame clones and is missing some. The table shows under 200,000 clones, with 82% occurring only once. Specimen: PBMCs. These receptors were obtained from a girl between 10 and 17 years old in good health and CMV-seropositive.

There are a few counts of this clone. The rearrangement links TRBV11-2 to TRBJ2-3; TRBD1 is a possible D gene (5 bases). CDR3 size: 15 residues. V lost 2 bases to trimming and J lost 4 bases, with 13 bases between them. Germline V lookup: CDR1 SGHAT, CDR2 FQNNGV. This chain's CDR3 is CASSLQGTGPDTQYF. CDR3 DNA: TGTGCCAGCAGCTTACAGGGTACAGGCCCAGATACGCAGTATTTT.

V is TRBV6-6 and J is TRBJ1-2; D perhaps matches TRBD1 (6 bases). The V and J ends lost 4 bases and 8 bases respectively, with 17 bases between them. Germline lookup yields CDR1 MNHNY and CDR2 SVGAGI (reference sequence). This CDR3 has 14 residues. DNA for the CDR3: TGTGCCAGCAGTTCGGTACAGGGCTTCGGCGGCTACACCTTC. Translation gives CASSSVQGFGGYTF.

The rearrangement uses TRBV28 and TRBJ2-7; a weak D match, TRBD1 (6 bases). Trimming shortened V by 6 bases and J by 5 bases, and 14 bases separated the two germline ends. The CDR3 spans 13 residues. The germline V gene encodes CDR1 MDHEN and CDR2 SYDVKM. The CDR3 reads CASRSGALDEQYF. The CDR3, as DNA: TGTGCCAGCAGGTCAGGGGCTCTAGACGAGCAGTACTTC.

A single count supports this clone. The V gene is TRBV10-1, the J gene TRBJ2-1; the D gene is possibly TRBD2 (5 bases). The germline gives CDR1 WNHNN, CDR2 SYGVQD (reference sequence). The CDR3 spans 17 residues. Trimming stripped 3 bases from V and 0 bases from J, with 15 bases between. CDR3 sequence reads: CASSEEGGGLSYNEQFF. DNA of the CDR3: TGCGCCAGCAGTGAAGAGGGCGGCGGTCTCTCCTACAATGAGCAGTTCTTC.

The rearrangement links TRBV6-6 to TRBJ2-5; TRBD1 matches 10 bases. The CDR3 is 15 residues long. V trimming: 8 bases; J trimming: 4 bases; junction bases outside the gene matches: 10. Germline V CDR1 and CDR2: MNHNY, SVGAGI (reference sequence). The CDR3 sequence is CASDSGQGELETQYF. CDR3 coding DNA: TGTGCCAGCGACTCCGGACAGGGGGAATTAGAGACCCAGTACTTC.

The rearrangement joins TRBV7-9 to TRBJ2-6, with a possible D match to TRBD1 (6 bases). CDR3 size: 15 residues. Trimming stripped 4 bases from V and 4 bases from J, with 11 bases between. From germline, CDR1 is SEHNR and CDR2 FQNEAQ (reference sequence). The CDR3 DNA sequence: TGTGCCAGCAGCTCCACAGGGCGAGGGGCCAACGTCCTGACTTTC. As protein: CASSSTGRGANVLTF.

The chain has TRBV28 and TRBJ2-7, with 9 bases lining up with TRBD1. Germline CDR1 MDHEN, CDR2 SYDVKM. This CDR3 has 20 amino acids. V lost 5 bases and J lost 7; bases outside the gene matches: 27. CDR3 sequence reads: CASSGLTGGMVGHHTEEQYF. The CDR3 DNA sequence: TGTGCCAGCAGTGGATTGACAGGGGGAATGGTCGGCCACCACACGGAAGAGCAGTACTTC.

The V call is TRBV28, the J call TRBJ2-5; D possibly corresponds to TRBD1 (5 bases). The CDR3 covers 14 residues. Germline lookup yields CDR1 MDHEN and CDR2 SYDVKM. Trimming cost V 2 bases and J 2 bases, with 9 bases left between them. CDR3 region: CASSLKGRQETQYF. Written as DNA, the CDR3 is TGTGCCAGCAGTTTAAAGGGGCGTCAAGAGACCCAGTACTTC. The whole variable domain, filled in from reference TRBV28 and TRBJ2-5, reads DVKVTQSSRYLVKRTGEKVFLECVQDMDHENMFWYRQDPGLGLRLIYFSYDVKMKEKGDIPEGYSVSREKKERFSLILESASTNQTSMYLCASSLKGRQETQYFGPGTRLLVL.

This chain connects TRBV30 to TRBJ2-1; the match to TRBD2 covers 11 bases. The CDR3 totals 15 residues. Germline assignment: CDR1 GTSNPN and CDR2 SVGIG (reference sequence). The junction had 4 bases not matched to a gene; V was cut back by 1 base and J by 5 bases. The CDR3 region has the DNA TGTGCCTGGAGTGCTCCGGGACTAGCGGACAATGAGCAGTTCTTC. Protein: CAWSAPGLADNEQFF.

The chain couples TRBV7-2 to TRBJ2-1, with a tentative D call TRBD2 (5 bases). Germline CDR1 is SGHTA and CDR2 is FQGNSA. The ends were cut back, 5 bases at V and 3 bases at J, with 20 bases in the middle. CDR3 length: 17 amino acids. CDR3 in amino acids: CASSLRGGRWSYNEQFF. CDR3 DNA sequence: TGTGCCAGCAGCCTGAGAGGTGGGAGATGGAGCTACAATGAGCAGTTCTTC.

The chain couples TRBV4-1 to TRBJ1-2; maybe TRBD1 (6 bases). Germline CDR1 is MGHRA and CDR2 is YSYEKL. The length of the CDR3 is 16 residues. V lost 2 bases and J lost 8, with 21 bases in between. CDR3 amino acids: CASSQPWAGAPSGYTF. The CDR3 bases are TGCGCCAGCAGCCAACCCTGGGCAGGGGCCCCGTCGGGCTACACCTTC.

The chain joins TRBV28 to TRBJ1-2; D perhaps matches TRBD1 (6 bases). The CDR3 covers 14 residues. The germline V gene encodes CDR1 MDHEN and CDR2 SYDVKM. Deletions cut 6 bases from V and 2 bases from J, with 13 bases between. CDR3 in DNA: TGTGCCAGCAGCAGGGACACAGTAAACTATGGCTACACCTTC. This sequence encodes CASSRDTVNYGYTF.

The chain links TRBV9 to TRBJ2-2, with TRBD1 as a possible D gene (6 bases). The CDR3 has 15 residues. Germline V gene sequence: CDR1 SGDLS, CDR2 YYNGEE. Trimming left V 0 bases short and J 4 bases short, with 10 bases between. Here the CDR3 DNA reads TGTGCCAGCAGCGTAGCTAGAGGGGGCACCGGGGAGCTGTTTTTT. Encoded protein: CASSVARGGTGELFF.

The chain employs TRBV29-1 and TRBJ1-1; D unclear. This CDR3 region has 13 residues. The V end lost 8 bases, the J end lost 0 bases, and 13 bases lay between the germline ends. CDR1 is SQVTM and CDR2 is ANQGSEA in the germline V gene. In DNA form, the CDR3 reads TGCAGCCTACTAGGACCCATGAACACTGAAGCTTTCTTT. This gives the protein CSLLGPMNTEAFF.

The chain has TRBV18 and TRBJ2-7, with D perhaps matching TRBD2 (5 bases). With 2 bases removed from V and 3 bases from J, the gap between germline ends came to 8 bases. Germline V gives CDR1 KGHSH, CDR2 LQKENI. CDR3 length equals 13 residues. The CDR3 DNA reads TGTGCCAGCTCACCAGAGGGCTACTACGAGCAGTACTTC. It is translated as CASSPEGYYEQYF.

The CDR3 is CASSRNRGGGYTF. CDR3 in DNA: TGTGCCAGTAGTCGGAACAGGGGTGGTGGCTACACCTTC. The chain carries TRBV19 and TRBJ1-2, with 7 bases identical to TRBD1. This CDR3 is built from 13 residues. Germline V gives CDR1 LNHDA, CDR2 SQIVND (reference sequence). The trim removed 5 bases at V and 7 bases at J, leaving 7 bases unmatched.

The chain carries TRBV28 and TRBJ1-1, with 9 bases identical to TRBD1. V lost 5 bases and J lost 0; bases outside the gene matches: 7. The germline V gene encodes CDR1 MDHEN and CDR2 SYDVKM. The CDR3 runs to 16 residues. The CDR3 DNA follows: TGTGCCAGCAGTATCCGGGACAGGGCCATGAACACTGAAGCTTTCTTT. Its protein is CASSIRDRAMNTEAFF.

The V gene is TRBV7-2, the J gene TRBJ1-1; D is unclear. Germline V lookup: CDR1 SGHTA, CDR2 FQGNSA. This CDR3 has 13 amino acids. Deletions cut 2 bases from V and 5 bases from J, with 9 bases between. The CDR3 loop reads CASSLTPGTEAFF. The CDR3 region has the DNA TGTGCCAGCAGCTTAACCCCGGGTACTGAAGCTTTCTTT.

The chain has TRBV29-1 and TRBJ1-1, with D perhaps TRBD1 (5 bases). The germline V gene has CDR1 SQVTM and CDR2 ANQGSEA. The CDR3 is 13 amino acids. V was trimmed by 0 bases and J by 3 bases, leaving 8 bases between them. CDR3 sequence reads: CSVEEDTYTEAFF. CDR3 bases: TGCAGCGTTGAAGAGGACACCTACACTGAAGCTTTCTTT.

The V call is TRBV9, the J call TRBJ2-7, with 11 bases lining up with TRBD2. This CDR3 is built from 14 residues. J was trimmed by 2 bases and V by 4 bases; bases with no gene match: 2. Germline V gene sequence: CDR1 SGDLS, CDR2 YYNGEE. This CDR3 is CASSTSGSTYEQYF. The CDR3 bases are TGTGCCAGCAGCACTAGCGGGAGTACCTACGAGCAGTACTTC. Looking up the rest from reference TRBV9 and TRBJ2-7 gives the full variable domain: DSGVTQTPKHLITATGQRVTLRCSPRSGDLSVYWYQQSLDQGLQFLIQYYNGEERAKGNILERFSAQQFPDLHSELNLSSLELGDSALYFCASSTSGSTYEQYFGPGTRLTVT.

This clone has only one observation. This chain joins TRBV29-1 and TRBJ1-1; 9 bases agree with TRBD1. Germline V lookup: CDR1 SQVTM, CDR2 ANQGSEA. The CDR3 consists of 13 residues. V lost 7 bases, J lost 0 bases, and 3 bases stayed unmatched. The CDR3 spells CSATGGMNTEAFF. The CDR3 DNA reads TGCAGCGCGACAGGGGGGATGAACACTGAAGCTTTCTTT.

This rearrangement joins TRBV10-3 to TRBJ1-2; TRBD1 aligns across 7 bases. This CDR3 spans 14 amino acids. The V segment lost 6 bases and the J segment 3 bases; nucleotides outside the gene matches: 7. Germline V gene lookup returns CDR1 ENHRY and CDR2 SYGVKD. CDR3 sequence: CAIRTPTGYYGYTF. The CDR3 DNA sequence: TGTGCCATCAGGACTCCGACAGGGTACTATGGCTACACCTTC.

The genes are TRBV11-2 and TRBJ2-7; D ambiguous. CDR3 length equals 13 residues. CDR1 and CDR2 from the germline V gene are SGHAT and FQNNGV. Trimming removed 3 bases from V and 2 bases from J, with 8 bases in between. The CDR3 DNA reads TGTGCCAGCAGCTTTACTGATACCTACGAGCAGTACTTC. As protein: CASSFTDTYEQYF.

A few counts support this clone. CDR3 sequence: CASSEAGTPNTEAFF. The CDR3 nucleotides read TGTGCCAGCAGTGAGGCCGGGACACCGAACACTGAAGCTTTCTTT. The rearrangement links TRBV25-1 to TRBJ1-1; TRBD1 is a possible D gene (6 bases). The CDR3 runs 15 residues. The germline gives CDR1 MGHDK, CDR2 SYGVNS. V lost 3 bases, J lost 1 base, and 12 bases lay in between.

This chain uses TRBV6-5 with TRBJ1-2, with 9 bases identical to TRBD1. Per the germline V gene, CDR1 is MNHEY and CDR2 is SVGAGI. The junction had 6 bases not matched to a gene; V was cut back by 4 bases and J by 6 bases. CDR3 length equals 14 residues. CDR3 coding DNA: TGTGCCAGCAGTTCCCTACAGGGGGCGAATGGCTACACCTTC. Translation gives CASSSLQGANGYTF.

J is TRBJ2-7 and V is TRBV5-4; 9 bases line up with TRBD2. After removal of 0 bases from V and 5 bases from J, the junction contained 0 bases not matched to a gene. This CDR3 is built from 13 residues. Germline CDR1 SGHNT, CDR2 YYREEE (reference sequence). This chain's CDR3 is CASSLVAGDEQYF. The CDR3 DNA reads as TGTGCCAGCAGCTTGGTAGCGGGGGACGAGCAGTACTTC.

This sequence joins TRBV29-1 and TRBJ2-1, with TRBD2 matching over 12 bases. Trimming removed 0 bases from V and 9 bases from J; junction bases left unmatched: 9. CDR3 length: 16 residues. Germline loops: CDR1 SQVTM, CDR2 ANQGSEA. The CDR3 DNA reads as TGCAGCGTTGAAGAGGGGCTAGCGGGAGGGCCCGGTGAGCAGTTCTTC. Amino acid sequence: CSVEEGLAGGPGEQFF.

This clone appeared a few times. The rearrangement links TRBV20-1 to TRBJ1-1; D remains ambiguous. This CDR3 has 10 residues. V lost 4 bases to trimming and J lost 7 bases, with 7 bases between them. Germline V gives CDR1 DFQATT, CDR2 SNEGSKA (reference sequence). The CDR3 is CSAIFVEAFF. The CDR3 region has the DNA TGCAGTGCTATTTTCGTTGAAGCTTTCTTT.